The source of this TCR beta chain is a study of blood T cell repertoires in COVID-19. As for the study in general: The samples span acute and convalescent COVID-19 from the United States, Italy and Spain. T cells, B-cell-depleted T cells, or PBMCs provided the cDNA or gDNA that served as material.

The germline V gene encodes CDR1 SGHTA and CDR2 FQGNSA. The V segment lost 3 bases and the J segment 3 bases; nucleotides outside the gene matches: 4. The CDR3 covers 14 residues. Per the authors' pipeline: By means of reference gene primer amplification, nucleated cell counts were estimated. TCRdb keeps only in-frame clones here, not all; method: immunoSEQ multiplex PCR. V and J calls and clone size are copied from that table; D and trimming were computed from the DNA. This table holds approximately 230,000 clones, 88% found once. The rearrangement uses TRBV7-2 and TRBJ2-7, with 8 bases matching TRBD2. This TCR was recovered from a man at least 80 years old with acute or convalescent COVID-19. The specimen sequenced was peripheral blood. CDR3 coding DNA: TGTGCCAGCAGCTTGAGTAGCGGGAACTACGAGCAGTACTTC. This encodes CASSLSSGNYEQYF. The variable domain in full, with the rest retrieved from reference TRBV7-2 and TRBJ2-7, is GAGVSQSPSNKVTEKGKDVELRCDPISGHTALYWYRQSLGQGLEFLIYFQGNSAPDKSGLPSDRFSAERTGGSVSTLTIQRTQQEDSAVYLCASSLSSGNYEQYFGPGTRLTVT.